This T cell receptor beta chain was captured in a study of breast tumors, draining lymph nodes, adjacent tissues. Germline assignment: CDR1 SGHDN and CDR2 FVKESK. The V gene lost 4 bases and the J gene lost 0 bases, with 6 bases spanning the gap. This CDR3 is 13 amino acids long. TCRdb independently ran MiXCR on the multiplex PCR reads; one entry per CDR3 protein. The repertoire consists of 60,000 to 75,000 distinct CDR3 sequences, with around three fifths occurring once and the leading ten covering roughly a fifth. In its sample, this clonotype was seen many times. A much larger clone differs from this one at a single base, so this may be a read error. A read error is likely, as this CDR3 ends without the conserved phenylalanine or tryptophan.

The chain links TRBV14 to TRBJ2-5; the D gene is possibly TRBD1 (6 bases). Sequenced input: breast tumor tissue. The sequence derives from a female donor with breast cancer. Some clones in this sample may be carry-over from other donors' samples. The CDR3 nucleotides are TGTGCCAGCAGCCGACAGGACCAAGAGACCCAGTACTCC. Its protein is CASSRQDQETQYS.